The clone carrying this TCR beta chain was counted ten times or more. The V end lost 1 base, the J end lost 5 bases, and 12 bases lay between the germline ends. Germline V lookup: CDR1 SGDLS, CDR2 YYNGEE. The CDR3 spans 14 residues. This record comes from a study of control samples from healthy donors and cancer patients. The method was immunoSEQ multiplex PCR; TCRdb's version includes in-frame clones alone and lacks a portion of them. The sample consists of roughly 170,000 clones, around 92% of them appearing once. Material: blood. The clonotype comes from a woman in her thirties or forties in good health. The J gene is TRBJ2-5, the V gene TRBV9; D possibly matches TRBD1 or TRBD2 (6 bases each). The CDR3 loop reads CASSVFGGRETQYF. As DNA, the CDR3 is TGTGCCAGCAGCGTATTCGGGGGCCGGGAGACCCAGTACTTC.